Detailed here is one T cell receptor (beta chain). This clonotype has a handful of counts. No antigen is known for it. Base qualities are not recorded, but no much larger clone differs from it by a single base. The library was produced with 5' RACE. The reads were generated on an Illumina HiSeq 2500. The second PCR ran for roughly 6 to 11 cycles and used a J-beta primer mix along with a sample-barcoded 5' primer. A template-switch 5' adaptor carrying 12 random nucleotides introduced a unique molecular identifier onto each TCR beta cDNA molecule. At least 3 million CDR3-containing paired-end reads were obtained from each sample. First-strand cDNA synthesis was performed from all RNA using the Mint cDNA synthesis kit, with priming by a TRBC-specific oligonucleotide. All cDNA was treated with uracil-DNA glycosylase and then went through a first 18-cycle PCR with the universal primers M1SS and BC2_uni_R. In the source study's methods: Normalization of each sample was performed by random selection of 1 million high-quality reads, each carrying a distinct molecular identifier. Reads sharing molecular identifiers were discarded rather than binned into consensus sequences. MiTCR, run with a Q25 quality threshold and the strictest error-elimination algorithm, handled CDR3 identification, clonotype clustering and error correction. A nonparametric unseen species model with Euler transformation was used to estimate lower-bound total TCR beta diversity. TCRdb ran its own pipeline on the public reads, namely fastp trimming at Q25 and MiXCR clone calling, and kept in-frame beta chains. Identical CDR3 proteins give one entry, which carries the most common genes and DNA. The V and J calls and clone size are TCRdb's, not the authors'. For this sample the table gives about 930,000 distinct CDR3 sequences, of which under 35% were detected only once. The ten largest clones represent approximately 10% of the sample.

Donors were 35 to 40 systemically healthy Caucasian individuals from Russia aged 6 to 90 years. Ten milliliters of peripheral blood were drawn from each donor into EDTA-treated Vacutainer tubes. Ficoll-Paque density-gradient centrifugation was used to isolate PBMCs, with at least 7 million per sample. Total RNA was extracted from PBMCs with Trizol reagent, with at least 5 micrograms obtained per sample. Naive CD45RAhigh/CD27high T cell percentages were measured by flow cytometry on a PBMC aliquot from every donor. The data derive from a study of blood T cells in healthy people across ages (dated by TCRdb to the mid-2010s). Context from the whole study: Template switching captured roughly one uniquely barcoded TCR beta cDNA molecule per two T cells in model experiments. Age-related changes in TCR beta repertoire diversity were measured in the study by deep sequencing normalized with unique cDNA molecular identifiers. Using the same blood draw, the study looked at two additional independent replicas of 1 million unique cDNA reads for two donors, one aged 18 to 30 and the other aged 80 or older. Donors were grouped into four age groups: young (average approximately 16 years), middle-aged (less than 40), aged (about 59) and long-lived (82).

Results the study describes overall, beyond this receptor: Conclusive comparison of naive and antigen-experienced compartments was prevented by the profiling of bulk unsorted PBMCs. Compared with the aged group, the long-lived group had more naive CD4+ T cells, fewer expanded clones and increased TCR diversity, a pattern suggesting age selection. Because the CMV infection status of the donors was unknown, age-related changes in expanded clonotypes may potentially have been confounded. Observed TCR beta diversity correlated strongly with the percentage of naive T cells measured by flow cytometry. Estimates of total diversity based on one million sequenced T cells were regarded as lower bounds and as underestimates. As age increased, observed TCR beta diversity per million T cells dropped in a roughly linear way, and a significant reduction was already evident by age around 41.

V sheds 2 bases and J sheds 5 bases, leaving 11 bases between their ends. From a lookup of the germline V gene, CDR1 and CDR2 are SNHLY and FYNNEI. From the cysteine up to the phenylalanine, the CDR3 has a length of 14 residues. The sequence is cut down to CDR3 DNA, 42 bases in frame from base 1. In addition, the sample was reused for a study of T cells of mothers and their children. That second report states: Nine systemically healthy Caucasian individuals, comprising three mothers and their six children, were included as donors. cDNA synthesis consumed the entire amount of extracted RNA, loaded at 1.5 ug RNA in each 15 ul reaction. In the second PCR, sample barcodes and 2-4 random nucleotides were introduced via the M1S primer. Each mother yielded over 8.5 million TCR beta CDR3 reads and each child 3 million to 3.5 million reads. TCR recombination output is similarly shaped by thymic selection in related and unrelated pairs, with a minor effect exerted by inherited differences. Normalized repertoire overlap was always found to be slightly, but never significantly, higher in related mother-child pairs than in unrelated mother-child pairs. With a sensitivity of 90 to 100 clones per million clonotypes, no persistent microchimeric T cell clones were detected. In the study, deep NGS was used to compare the TCR beta repertoires of mothers and children, and features distinguishing related mother-child pairs from unrelated individuals were sought. The mean age was about 38 +/- 4 years for the mothers and around 10 +/- 4 years for the children. Libraries were sequenced on Illumina HiSeq 2000 with 100+100 nt paired-end reads after adapter ligation with NEBNext reagents. Mother and child libraries were prepared a month apart and sequenced in separate runs to prevent cross-contamination. For each donor, between roughly 450,000 and 2,100,000 distinct TCR beta clonotypes were identified. Naive TCR beta clonotypes were estimated from low-frequency clonotypes matched to each donor's FACS-determined naive share, without sorting.

This sequence originates from a woman between 35 and 50 years old in good health. The V gene is TRBV2 and the J gene is TRBJ2-3; the D gene is unclear. Sequencing was carried out using blood. The CDR3 loop reads CASSERPTGDTQYF. The nucleotide sequence is TGTGCCAGCAGTGAACGGCCCACCGGAGATACGCAGTATTTT.